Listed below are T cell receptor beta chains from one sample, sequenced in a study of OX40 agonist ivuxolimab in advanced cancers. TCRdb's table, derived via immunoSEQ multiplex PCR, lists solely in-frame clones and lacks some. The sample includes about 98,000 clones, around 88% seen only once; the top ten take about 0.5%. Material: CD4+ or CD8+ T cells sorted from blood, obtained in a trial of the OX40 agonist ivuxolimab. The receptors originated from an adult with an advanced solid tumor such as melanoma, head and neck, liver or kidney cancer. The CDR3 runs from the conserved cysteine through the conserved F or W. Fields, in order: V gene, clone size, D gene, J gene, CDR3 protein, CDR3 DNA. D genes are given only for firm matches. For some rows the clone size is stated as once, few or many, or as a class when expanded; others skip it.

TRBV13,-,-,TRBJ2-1,CASSFGISQFF,TGTGCCAGCAGCTTTGGTATTTCGCAGTTCTTC
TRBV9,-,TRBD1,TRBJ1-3,CASSRGTAEELYSGNTIYF,TGTGCCAGCAGCCGCGGGACAGCCGAAGAACTCTACTCTGGAAACACCATATATTTT
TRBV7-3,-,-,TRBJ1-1,CASSLHQDTEAFF,TGTGCCAGCAGCTTACACCAGGACACTGAAGCTTTCTTT
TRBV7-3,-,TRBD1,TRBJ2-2,CASSSKGRDRGTGELFF,TGTGCCAGCAGCTCCAAAGGCCGGGACAGAGGCACCGGGGAGCTGTTTTTT
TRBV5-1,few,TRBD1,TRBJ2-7,CASSFGQGGYEQYF,TGCGCCAGCAGCTTCGGACAGGGGGGTTACGAGCAGTACTTC
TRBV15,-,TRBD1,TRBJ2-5,CATSRTRGQGAGVLETQYF,TGTGCCACCAGCAGAACCCGGGGGCAGGGGGCCGGGGTTTTGGAGACCCAGTACTTC
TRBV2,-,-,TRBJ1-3,CASSVDRQIYF,TGTGCCAGCAGTGTAGACAGGCAGATATATTTT
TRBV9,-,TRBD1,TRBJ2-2,CASSVASRRTGVGELFF,TGTGCCAGCAGCGTAGCCTCTAGGAGGACAGGGGTCGGGGAGCTGTTTTTT
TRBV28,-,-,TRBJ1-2,CACGGWNYGYTF,TGTGCGTGCGGGGGATGGAACTATGGCTACACCTTC
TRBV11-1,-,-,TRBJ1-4,CASSFRTGQGREKLFF,TGTGCCAGCAGCTTCAGGACGGGGCAGGGACGTGAAAAACTGTTTTTT
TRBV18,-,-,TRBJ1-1,CASSPPSRALNTEAFF,TGTGCCAGCTCACCACCTTCGAGGGCCTTGAACACTGAAGCTTTCTTT
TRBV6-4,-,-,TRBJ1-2,CASSPDMGAYGYTF,TGTGCCAGCAGCCCAGACATGGGAGCCTATGGCTACACCTTC
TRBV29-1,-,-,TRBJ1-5,CSGNGTARCGANQPQHF,TGCAGCGGGAATGGCACAGCCCGTTGTGGGGCCAATCAGCCCCAGCATTTT
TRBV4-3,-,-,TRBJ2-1,CASSQRPGDEQFF,TGCGCCAGCAGCCAACGCCCGGGGGATGAGCAGTTCTTC
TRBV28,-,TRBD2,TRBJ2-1,CASSLSWRGGNNEQFF,TGTGCCAGCAGTTTATCATGGCGGGGGGGGAACAATGAGCAGTTCTTC
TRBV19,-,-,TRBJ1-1,CASSLRNTEAFF,TGTGCCAGTAGTCTACGAAACACTGAAGCTTTCTTT
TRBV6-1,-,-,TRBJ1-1,CASSTGSWTEAFF,TGTGCCAGCAGTACAGGGTCGTGGACTGAAGCTTTCTTT
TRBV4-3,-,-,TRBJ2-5,CASSIRRDFQETQYF,TGCGCCAGCAGCATTCGACGGGACTTCCAAGAGACCCAGTACTTC
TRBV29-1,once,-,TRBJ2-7,CSVGGLALGYEQYF,TGCAGCGTTGGCGGCCTGGCTCTCGGGTACGAGCAGTACTTC
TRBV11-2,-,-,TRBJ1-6,CASSPVLGFNSPLHF,TGTGCCAGCAGCCCAGTCCTGGGGTTTAATTCACCCCTCCACTTT
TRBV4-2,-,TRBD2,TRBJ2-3,CASSQDGGDTQYF,TGTGCCAGCAGCCAAGACGGGGGGGATACGCAGTATTTT
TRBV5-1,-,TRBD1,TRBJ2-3,CASKTQGALTDTQYF,TGCGCCTCCAAGACGCAGGGGGCCCTCACAGATACGCAGTATTTT
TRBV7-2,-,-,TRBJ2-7,CASSLVPRGRTYEQYF,TGTGCCAGCAGCTTAGTTCCGCGGGGGCGTACCTACGAGCAGTACTTC
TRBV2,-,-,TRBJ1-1,CASSDTGRLEAFF,TGTGCCAGCAGTGATACAGGGCGTCTTGAAGCTTTCTTT